This T cell receptor beta chain was sequenced for a study of T cells in Graves' hyperthyroidism and ophthalmopathy. The CDR3 is 14 amino acids. Per germline, CDR1 SGHTA and CDR2 FQGNSA. The investigators amplified TCR beta CDR3 regions from RNA transcripts. The TCR CDR3 was amplified in a first-round RT-PCR using the HTBI primer set. TCRdb redid the calling of the multiplex PCR reads with MiXCR, one entry per CDR3 protein. This table holds some 50,000 distinct CDR3 sequences, approximately 48% found once. The chain uses TRBV7-2 and TRBJ1-5, with unresolved D. The sequenced sample was blood. This TCR was sampled from a woman between 45 and 65 years old with Graves' ophthalmopathy. CDR3 nucleotide sequence: TGTAGCCATGAAATCCCCTCAGCCTATCAGCCCCAGCATTTT. This gives the protein CSHEIPSAYQPQHF.